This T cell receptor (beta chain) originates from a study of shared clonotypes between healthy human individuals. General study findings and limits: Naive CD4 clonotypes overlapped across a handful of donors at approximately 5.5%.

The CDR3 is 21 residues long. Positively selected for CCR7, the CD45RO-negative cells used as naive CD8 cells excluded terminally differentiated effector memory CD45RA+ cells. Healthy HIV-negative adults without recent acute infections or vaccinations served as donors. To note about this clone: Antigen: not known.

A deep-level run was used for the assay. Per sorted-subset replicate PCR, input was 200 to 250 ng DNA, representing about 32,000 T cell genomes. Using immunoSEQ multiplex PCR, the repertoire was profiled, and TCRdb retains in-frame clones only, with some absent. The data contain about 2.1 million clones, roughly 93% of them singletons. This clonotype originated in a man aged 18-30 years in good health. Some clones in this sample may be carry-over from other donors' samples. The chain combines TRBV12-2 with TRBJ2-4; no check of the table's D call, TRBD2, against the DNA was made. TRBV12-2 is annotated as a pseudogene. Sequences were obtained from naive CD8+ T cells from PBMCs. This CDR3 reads CASRLARLPTSGIGYSNIQYF. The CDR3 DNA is TGTGCAAGTCGCTTAGCTCGACTTCCGACTAGCGGGATTGGGTATTCGAACATTCAGTACTTC.